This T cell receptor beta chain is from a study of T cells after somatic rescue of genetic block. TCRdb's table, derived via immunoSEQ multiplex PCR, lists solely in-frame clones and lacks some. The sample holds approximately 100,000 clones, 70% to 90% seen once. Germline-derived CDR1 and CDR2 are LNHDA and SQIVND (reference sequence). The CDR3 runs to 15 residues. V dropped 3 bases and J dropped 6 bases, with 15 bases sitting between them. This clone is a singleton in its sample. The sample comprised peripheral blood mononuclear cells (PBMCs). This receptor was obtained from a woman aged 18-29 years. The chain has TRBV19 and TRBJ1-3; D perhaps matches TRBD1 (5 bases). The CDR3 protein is CASSMGAGRVNTIYF. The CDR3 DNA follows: TGTGCCAGTAGTATGGGTGCAGGGCGGGTAAACACCATATATTTT.